These 14 T cell receptor beta chains were sequenced from one sample in a study of T cells in Graves' hyperthyroidism and ophthalmopathy. RNA transcripts yielded amplified TCR beta CDR3 regions. TCR CDR3 underwent first-round RT-PCR with the HTBI primer set. TCRdb re-called the multiplex PCR reads with MiXCR, one entry per CDR3 protein. The sample has 450,000 to 700,000 distinct CDR3 sequences, around 45% seen once. The sample comprised peripheral blood or thyroid tissue (not recorded which). The receptors originated from a woman younger than 30 with Graves' hyperthyroidism.

This clonotype was seen at least ten times. CDR3 bases: TGCAGTGCGACAGGACAGGGGAGGGACACCGGGGAGCTGTTTTTT. Translated: CSATGQGRDTGELFF. V and J are TRBV20-1 and TRBJ2-2; TRBD1 aligns across 9 bases. This CDR3 region has 15 residues. With 6 bases clipped from V and 3 bases from J, the junction kept 8 bases outside the gene matches. The germline CDR1 and CDR2 sequences are DFQATT and SNEGSKA (reference sequence).

There are many counts of this clonotype. V and J are TRBV20-1 and TRBJ2-7; a weak D match, TRBD2 (6 bases). Germline loops: CDR1 DFQATT, CDR2 SNEGSKA (reference sequence). The CDR3 contains 13 residues. V dropped 4 bases and J dropped 3 bases, with 13 bases sitting between them. CDR3 DNA sequence: TGCAGTGCTATGGTACGGGAGAACTACGAGCAGTACTTC. Its protein is CSAMVRENYEQYF.

This clonotype showed up many times. The gene calls are TRBV6-2 or TRBV6-3 and TRBJ1-6; D gene unclear. V lost 5 bases and J lost 7, with 6 bases in between. CDR1 MNHEY and CDR2 SVGEGT come from the germline V gene. This CDR3 has 12 residues. The CDR3 spells CASSSRNSPLHF. In DNA, the CDR3 is TGTGCCAGCAGTAGCCGAAATTCACCCCTCCACTTT.

This clonotype was seen at least ten times. The J gene is TRBJ2-5, the V gene TRBV18, with D possibly called TRBD1 or TRBD2 (5 bases each). Trimming pared 6 bases from V and 2 bases from J, leaving 13 bases between. Germline V lookup: CDR1 KGHSH, CDR2 LQKENI. This CDR3 region has 14 residues. The CDR3 nucleotides are TGTGCCAGCTCCCCGCCAGGGACGCAAGAGACCCAGTACTTC. Translating it yields CASSPPGTQETQYF.

V and J are TRBV20-1 and TRBJ1-2; 7 bases map to TRBD1. The V and J ends lost 6 bases and 8 bases, in that order; junction bases with no gene match: 3. This CDR3 has 10 residues. CDR1 and CDR2 from the germline V gene are DFQATT and SNEGSKA (reference sequence). For the CDR3, the DNA is TGCAGTGCCGACAGGGAGGGCTACACCTTC. Amino acid sequence: CSADREGYTF.

This clonotype was counted ten times or more. V and J are TRBV7-6 and TRBJ2-7, with TRBD2 matching over 13 bases. V shed 5 bases, J shed 2 bases, and the junction held 6 bases outside the gene matches. The length of the CDR3 is 16 residues. The V gene's germline CDR1 is SGHVS and CDR2 FNYEAQ. The CDR3 DNA reads TGTGCCAGCAGCAAGGGACTAGCGGGGACCACCTACGAGCAGTACTTC. Its protein product is CASSKGLAGTTYEQYF.

Ten or more counts support this clonotype. The chain recombines TRBV19 with TRBJ2-7; D could derive from TRBD1 or TRBD2 (6 bases each). Trimming took 4 bases from V and 4 from J, leaving 11 bases between them. The CDR3 has 13 amino acids. Germline assignment: CDR1 LNHDA and CDR2 SQIVND (reference sequence). The CDR3 reads CASSTGGGYEQYF. As DNA, the CDR3 is TGTGCCAGTAGTACCGGAGGGGGTTACGAGCAGTACTTC.

Points on this clonotype: A read error may explain this, as a much larger clone is one base away. Since the CDR3 does not end with the conserved phenylalanine or tryptophan, this likely comes from a read error. The V gene is TRBV19, the J gene TRBJ2-6; D unresolved. The CDR3 length is 15 residues. Trimming stripped 8 bases from V and 2 bases from J, with 13 bases between. Germline assignment: CDR1 LNHDA and CDR2 SQIVND (reference sequence). As DNA, the CDR3 is TGTGCCAGTCACTTTAATAGGGCTGGGGCCAACGTCCTGACTTCC. As protein: CASHFNRAGANVLTS.

This chain joins TRBV11-2 and TRBJ1-3; 11 bases line up with TRBD1. The CDR3 sequence is 20 residues long. Per germline, CDR1 SGHAT and CDR2 FQNNGV. V lost 5 bases and J lost 5; bases outside the gene matches: 20. In nucleotides, the CDR3 is TGTGCCAGCAGCCTTTTTACCCGGGACAGGGGGTTCGATAATCGAAACACCATATATTTT. Protein: CASSLFTRDRGFDNRNTIYF.

A word on this clonotype: This may stem from a read error, because a much larger clone lies one nucleotide away. The conserved phenylalanine or tryptophan is not found at the CDR3 terminus, so this likely reflects a read error. V is TRBV5-1 and J is TRBJ1-3, with no clear D. The germline gives CDR1 SGHRS, CDR2 YFSETQ. The CDR3 runs to 15 residues. V shed 0 bases and J shed 0 bases, with 7 bases lying between them. CDR3 region: CASSLGQYSGNTIYS. Here the CDR3 DNA reads TGCGCCAGCAGCTTGGGACAATACTCTGGAAACACCATATATTCT.

In its sample, this clonotype was seen many times. CDR3: CSARDVGQGNTEAFF. The CDR3 bases are TGCAGTGCTAGAGATGTTGGCCAGGGGAACACTGAAGCTTTCTTT. The gene calls are TRBV20-1 and TRBJ1-1; D perhaps matches TRBD1 (5 bases). V was trimmed by 0 bases and J by 1 base, leaving 12 bases between them. Germline V gene data show CDR1 as DFQATT and CDR2 as SNEGSKA (reference sequence). This CDR3 is built from 15 residues.

Ten or more counts support this clonotype. The chain has TRBV20-1 and TRBJ1-4, with a weak D call TRBD1 (5 bases). The CDR3 has 14 residues. Per germline, CDR1 DFQATT and CDR2 SNEGSKA (reference sequence). Trimming left V 5 bases short and J 4 bases short, with 14 bases between. This CDR3 reads CSAQPTTVNEKLFF. In DNA form, the CDR3 reads TGCAGTGCTCAGCCCACGACAGTTAATGAAAAACTGTTTTTT.

The chain joins TRBV25-1 to TRBJ2-7, with 9 positions matching TRBD1. The CDR3 runs 15 residues. V gave up 4 bases and J gave up 4 bases; unmatched junction bases: 8. Germline-derived CDR1 and CDR2 are MGHDK and SYGVNS. DNA for the CDR3: TGTGCCAGCAGTGCTAGAACCGGGACAGGGTACGAGCAGTACTTC. It codes for CASSARTGTGYEQYF.

There are many counts of this clonotype. The rearrangement links TRBV6-5 to TRBJ1-4, with D possibly matching TRBD1 (5 bases). The germline V and J ends were trimmed by 6 bases and 8 bases, with 16 bases remaining between them. The CDR3 is 14 amino acids. Germline V lookup: CDR1 MNHEY, CDR2 SVGAGI. The CDR3: CASRGAGRREKLFF. As DNA, the CDR3 is TGTGCCAGCAGAGGGGCAGGCCGAAGGGAAAAACTGTTTTTT.